The rows below give T cell receptor beta chains drawn from one sample of a study of prognosis after radiotherapy for stage I lung cancer. TCRdb analysed the multiplex PCR reads with MiXCR anew, one entry per CDR3 protein. The sample yields 15,000 to 20,000 distinct CDR3 sequences, roughly 40% seen once. The sequenced sample was PBMCs, obtained before or after stereotactic body radiation therapy (not recorded which). These receptors all come from a donor over 45 with non-small cell lung cancer. CDR3s include the opening cysteine and the closing phenylalanine or tryptophan. A D gene is named only where the DNA matches it firmly. Clone size, where shown, is once, few, many, or a class for clones that have expanded.

CDR3nt	CDR3aa	j_gene	d_gene	v_gene	abundance
TGTGCCAGCAGAACCTGCAAGTGGTTGGGGACAGATACGCAGTATTTT	CASRTCKWLGTDTQYF	TRBJ2-3	.	TRBV27	.
TGTGCCAGCAGTGAAAAAGGGACCGGGGGAAACAATGAGCAGTTCTTC	CASSEKGTGGNNEQFF	TRBJ2-1	.	TRBV2	many
TGTGCCAGCAGCGTTTCTGAGAGCGATTCACCCCTCCACTTT	CASSVSESDSPLHF	TRBJ1-6	.	TRBV9	many
TGTGCCAGCAGCGAACCGGGACAAAAAGGAGGAGAGACCCAGTACTTC	CASSEPGQKGGETQYF	TRBJ2-5	.	TRBV7-9	many
TGTGCCAGCAGCGTATTATCAGGGGACACCGGTGAGCTGTTTTTT	CASSVLSGDTGELFF	TRBJ2-2	.	TRBV9	.
TGCAGTGCTAGAGACCTCGGACTAGCGGACCTTGATACGCAGTATTTT	CSARDLGLADLDTQYF	TRBJ2-3	TRBD2	TRBV20-1	.
TGTGCCAGCAGTTACTCGAGAGGGGGCGAAGCTTTCTTT	CASSYSRGGEAFF	TRBJ1-1	TRBD1	TRBV6-5	many
TGCGCCAGCAGCTTGGAAAGAACAACGCGTGGTCAGCCCCAGCATTTT	CASSLERTTRGQPQHF	TRBJ1-5	.	TRBV5-1	many
TGTGCCAGCAGTTTGCGACAGGGGGTCTATGGCTACACCTTC	CASSLRQGVYGYTF	TRBJ1-2	TRBD1	TRBV27	.
TGTGCCAGCAGCTTGGCCGTAGACCTATGGGAGCAGTACTTC	CASSLAVDLWEQYF	TRBJ2-7	.	TRBV5-6	.
TGCAGCGTTTTAGCGGGGGGCGACCAAGAGACCCAGTACTTC	CSVLAGGDQETQYF	TRBJ2-5	TRBD2	TRBV29-1	.
TGTGCCAGCAGCTTGGTCCCCTGGACAGAGTACAATGAGCAGTTCTTC	CASSLVPWTEYNEQFF	TRBJ2-1	.	TRBV5-5	.
TGTGCCAGCAGTTTATCAGTATCGAGGAGGCACCTGAACACTGAAGCTTTCTTT	CASSLSVSRRHLNTEAFF	TRBJ1-1	.	TRBV28	many
TGCAGTGCTAGAGGGACAGGGGAGGACTATGGCTACACCTTC	CSARGTGEDYGYTF	TRBJ1-2	TRBD1	TRBV20-1	once
TGTGCCAGCAGTGGAGAAAACAGGTTTCGGACCCAGTACTTC	CASSGENRFRTQYF	TRBJ2-5	.	TRBV7-9	.
TGTGCCAGCGGCCGACAGGGATCTATCTACGAGCAGTACTTC	CASGRQGSIYEQYF	TRBJ2-7	TRBD1	TRBV6-1	many
TGTGCCAGCAGCTGGGGTGTCTCTGGAAACACCATATATTTT	CASSWGVSGNTIYF	TRBJ1-3	.	TRBV5-6	many
TGCAGTGCTAGAGATCCTGGACAGGGGGCTTACAATGAGCAGTTCTTC	CSARDPGQGAYNEQFF	TRBJ2-1	TRBD1	TRBV20-1	many
TGTGCCAGCAGCTGGGGGTGGAATGAGCAGTTCTTC	CASSWGWNEQFF	TRBJ2-1	.	TRBV11-3	.
TGTGCCAGCAGTTTAGGGGGGGGTCTTAGCGCCCAAGAGACCCAGTACTTC	CASSLGGGLSAQETQYF	TRBJ2-5	TRBD2	TRBV28	many
TGCGCCACGCGGGACCGAACCGATAAGCGCAATCAGCCCCAGCATTTT	CATRDRTDKRNQPQHF	TRBJ1-5	.	TRBV10-2	many
TGTACCAGCAGTTTATCAGGGGACGGAACGCAGTATTTT	CTSSLSGDGTQYF	TRBJ2-3	.	TRBV27	many
TGTGCCAGCAGCGTAGGAAGTAGTACTAACATTCAGTACTTC	CASSVGSSTNIQYF	TRBJ2-4	.	TRBV9	many
TGTGCCAGTAGTATGAAGAGCAGGGAGCTGTTTTTT	CASSMKSRELFF	TRBJ2-2	.	TRBV19	.
TGCAGTGCTAGAAACGGGGGGGTTAATGAAAAACTGTTTTTT	CSARNGGVNEKLFF	TRBJ1-4	.	TRBV20-1	.
TGTGCCAGCAGCTCGAGGGGGACTAGCGGGAGGGGGTGGGACGAGCAGTACTTC	CASSSRGTSGRGWDEQYF	TRBJ2-7	TRBD2	TRBV7-9	.
TGTGCCAGTGGACAGGGGGCCAATTCACCCCTCCACTTT	CASGQGANSPLHF	TRBJ1-6	TRBD1	TRBV19	.
TGCGCCAGCAGCTTGGTGGCAGACAGCTCTGGAAACACCATATATTTT	CASSLVADSSGNTIYF	TRBJ1-3	.	TRBV5-1	many
TGTGCCAGCAGTGAATCCGGGCCCTACGAGCAGTACTTC	CASSESGPYEQYF	TRBJ2-7	.	TRBV2	few